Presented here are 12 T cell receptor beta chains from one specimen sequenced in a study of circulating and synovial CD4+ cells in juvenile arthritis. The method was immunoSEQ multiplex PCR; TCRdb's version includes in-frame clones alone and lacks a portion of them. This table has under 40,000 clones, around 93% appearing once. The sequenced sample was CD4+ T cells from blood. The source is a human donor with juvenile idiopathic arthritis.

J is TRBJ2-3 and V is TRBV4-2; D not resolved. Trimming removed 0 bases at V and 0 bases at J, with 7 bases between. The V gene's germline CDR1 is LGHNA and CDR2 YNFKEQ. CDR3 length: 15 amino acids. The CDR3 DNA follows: TGTGCCAGCAGCCAAGATCAGAAAAGCACAGATACGCAGTATTTT. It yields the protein CASSQDQKSTDTQYF.

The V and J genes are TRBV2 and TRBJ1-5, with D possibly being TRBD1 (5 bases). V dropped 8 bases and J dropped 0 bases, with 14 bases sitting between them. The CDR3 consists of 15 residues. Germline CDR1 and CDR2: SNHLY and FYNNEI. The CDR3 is CASCPGPYSNQPQHF. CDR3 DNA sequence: TGTGCCAGCTGCCCAGGGCCTTATAGCAATCAGCCCCAGCATTTT.

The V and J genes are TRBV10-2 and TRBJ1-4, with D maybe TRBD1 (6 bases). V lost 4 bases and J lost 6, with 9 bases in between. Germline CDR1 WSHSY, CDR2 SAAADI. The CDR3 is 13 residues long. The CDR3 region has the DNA TGCGCCAGCAGTGGGGCAGGGGATGAAAAACTGTTTTTT. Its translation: CASSGAGDEKLFF.

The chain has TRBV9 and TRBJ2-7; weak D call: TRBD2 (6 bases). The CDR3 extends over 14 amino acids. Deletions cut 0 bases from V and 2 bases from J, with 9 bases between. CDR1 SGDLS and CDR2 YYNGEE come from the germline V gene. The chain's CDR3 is CASSVDSSAYEQYF. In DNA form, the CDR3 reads TGTGCCAGCAGCGTAGATTCTAGCGCCTACGAGCAGTACTTC. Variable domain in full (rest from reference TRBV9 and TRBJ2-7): DSGVTQTPKHLITATGQRVTLRCSPRSGDLSVYWYQQSLDQGLQFLIQYYNGEERAKGNILERFSAQQFPDLHSELNLSSLELGDSALYFCASSVDSSAYEQYFGPGTRLTVT.

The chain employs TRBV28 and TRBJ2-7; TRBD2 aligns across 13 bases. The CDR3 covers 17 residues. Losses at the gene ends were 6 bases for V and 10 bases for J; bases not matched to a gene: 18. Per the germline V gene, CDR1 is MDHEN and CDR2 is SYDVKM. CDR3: CASRQLGGLAGTRKQYF. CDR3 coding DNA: TGTGCCAGCAGGCAACTTGGGGGACTAGCGGGAACTCGGAAACAGTACTTC.

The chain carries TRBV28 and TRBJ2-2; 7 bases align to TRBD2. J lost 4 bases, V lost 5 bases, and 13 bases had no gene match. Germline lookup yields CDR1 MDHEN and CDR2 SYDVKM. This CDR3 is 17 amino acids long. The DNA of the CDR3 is TGTGCCAGCAGTGGGACTAAGGGAAGGATTACCACCGGGGAGCTGTTTTTT. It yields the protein CASSGTKGRITTGELFF. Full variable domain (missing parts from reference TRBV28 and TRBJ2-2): DVKVTQSSRYLVKRTGEKVFLECVQDMDHENMFWYRQDPGLGLRLIYFSYDVKMKEKGDIPEGYSVSREKKERFSLILESASTNQTSMYLCASSGTKGRITTGELFFGEGSRLTVL.

CDR3 loop: CASSVDRDNYGYTF. The CDR3 bases are TGTGCCAGCAGCGTAGACAGGGACAACTATGGCTACACCTTC. This sequence joins TRBV9 and TRBJ1-2, with D perhaps TRBD1 (6 bases). Looked up from germline, CDR1 is SGDLS and CDR2 is YYNGEE. Trimming stripped 0 bases from V and 2 bases from J, with 8 bases between. The CDR3 sequence is 14 residues long.

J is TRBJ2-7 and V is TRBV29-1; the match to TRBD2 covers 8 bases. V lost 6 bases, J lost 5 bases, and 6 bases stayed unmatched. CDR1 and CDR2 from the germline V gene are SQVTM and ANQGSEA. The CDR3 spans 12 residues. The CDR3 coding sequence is TGCAGCGTCCGCCGGGGGGGCAACGAGCAGTACTTC. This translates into CSVRRGGNEQYF.

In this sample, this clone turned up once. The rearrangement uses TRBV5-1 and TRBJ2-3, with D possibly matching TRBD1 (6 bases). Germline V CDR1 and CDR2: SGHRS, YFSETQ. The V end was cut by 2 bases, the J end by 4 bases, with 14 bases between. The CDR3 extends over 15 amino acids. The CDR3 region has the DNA TGCGCCAGCAGCTTCACAGGGAATCGGGCAGATACGCAGTATTTT. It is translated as CASSFTGNRADTQYF.

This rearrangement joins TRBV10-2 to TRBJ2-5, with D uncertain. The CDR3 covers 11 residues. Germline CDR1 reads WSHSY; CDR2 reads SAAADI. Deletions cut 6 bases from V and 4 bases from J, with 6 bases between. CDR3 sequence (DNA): TGCGCCAGCAGGCGATTAGAGACCCAGTACTTC. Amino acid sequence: CASRRLETQYF.

The CDR3 reads CAISHPGQGNEKLFF. CDR3 nucleotide sequence: TGTGCCATCAGTCATCCGGGACAGGGGAATGAAAAACTGTTTTTT. The chain links TRBV10-3 to TRBJ1-4; 10 bases match TRBD1. Germline trimming cut 5 bases from V and 5 bases from J; bases unmatched to any gene: 5. Germline V lookup: CDR1 ENHRY, CDR2 SYGVKD. The CDR3 runs to 15 residues.

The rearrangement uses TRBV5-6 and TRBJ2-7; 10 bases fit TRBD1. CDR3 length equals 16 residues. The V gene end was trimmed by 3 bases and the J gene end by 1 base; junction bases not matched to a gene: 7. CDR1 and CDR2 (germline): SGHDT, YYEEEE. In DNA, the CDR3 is TGTGCCAGCAGCTGGGGACAGGGGAGGGGATCCTACGAGCAGTACTTC. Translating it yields CASSWGQGRGSYEQYF.